This T cell receptor (beta chain) was retrieved from a study of OX40 agonist ivuxolimab in advanced cancers. Germline V gives CDR1 SEHNR, CDR2 FQNEAQ (reference sequence). The CDR3 extends over 15 amino acids. The ends lost 5 bases at V and 4 bases at J; junction bases unmatched: 10. Libraries were prepared by immunoSEQ multiplex PCR; TCRdb keeps only in-frame clonotypes and omits some of them. The repertoire has roughly 63,000 clones, approximately 89% of them found once; the top ten carry approximately 12%. The sequence was obtained from an adult with an advanced solid tumor such as melanoma, head and neck, liver or kidney cancer. The sequenced sample was CD4+ or CD8+ T cells sorted from blood, obtained in a trial of the OX40 agonist ivuxolimab. The chain links TRBV7-9 to TRBJ1-2, with 7 bases matching TRBD1. The CDR3: CASSPRDRGPYGYTF. For the CDR3, the DNA is TGTGCCAGCAGCCCCCGGGACAGAGGACCCTATGGCTACACCTTC.